This T cell receptor (beta chain) stems from a study of cytomegalovirus exposure and HLA in healthy donors. Looking at the study overall: It was reported in a later analysis that the same platform had been used for the approximately 110 validation repertoires as for the roughly 670 first-cohort repertoires. Whole-study results and caveats: Some public TCRs appeared in many individuals, while most sequences were rare.

Concerning this clone: Its antigen remains unknown.

Germline-derived CDR1 and CDR2 are SNHLY and FYNNEI. Trimming removed 0 bases at V and 0 bases at J, with 12 bases between. CDR3 length equals 16 residues. Sequencing used immunoSEQ multiplex PCR; TCRdb keeps in-frame clones, though not all of them. The sample carries about 130,000 clones, about nine tenths recorded once. Sample: PBMCs. V usage is TRBV2 and J usage is TRBJ2-7, with D possibly being TRBD2 (5 bases). The TCR comes from a man under 40 in good health and CMV-seronegative. The CDR3 region has the DNA TGTGCCAGCAGTGAAGCGCGGGCGGGCACCTCCTACGAGCAGTACTTC. Translation gives CASSEARAGTSYEQYF.